These 20 T cell receptor beta chains originate from one sample sequenced in a study of vaccination and CD4 T cells after COVID-19. Their specific antigens are unknown. Oncomine TCR Beta short-read sequencing was applied to DNA from cultured CD4+ T cells. MiXCR, run by TCRdb on the PCR reads, gives a single entry per CDR3 protein. The sample contains roughly 7,500 distinct CDR3 sequences, about 46% of which appear only once. The treatment: roughly 11-day PBMC culture with coronavirus spike peptide pools or control peptides (ViraFEST assay). What was sequenced was CD4+ T cells from blood, cultured in vitro. The receptors were sampled from a human donor who had recovered from COVID-19.

The genes are TRBV27 and TRBJ2-3; D not resolved. The ends were cut back, 3 bases at V and 5 bases at J, with 9 bases in the middle. The CDR3 is 13 amino acids. From germline, CDR1 is MNHEY and CDR2 SMNVEV (reference sequence). The CDR3 is CASSLRRGDTQYF. CDR3 nucleotide sequence: TGTGCCAGCAGTTTGCGCCGCGGAGATACGCAGTATTTT.

The chain combines TRBV30 with TRBJ2-3; tentatively, D is TRBD2 (7 bases). V lost 2 bases to trimming and J lost 5 bases, with 14 bases between them. Germline V CDR1 and CDR2: GTSNPN, SVGIG (reference sequence). This CDR3 comprises 14 residues. The CDR3 DNA reads TGTGCCTGGAGTAGTGGGGGGGCCGTAGATACGCAGTATTTT. It specifies CAWSSGGAVDTQYF.

This chain connects TRBV15 to TRBJ2-2, with D maybe TRBD2 (5 bases). The germline CDR1 and CDR2 sequences are LNHNV and YYDKDF (reference sequence). V was trimmed by 1 base and J by 6 bases, leaving 6 bases between them. There are 13 residues in the CDR3. The CDR3 DNA is TGTGCCACCAGCAGAGTCGGGGCCGGGGAGCTGTTTTTT. Residues: CATSRVGAGELFF.

This clonotype has more than one count but fewer than ten. V is TRBV6-2 or TRBV6-3 and J is TRBJ1-1; the D gene is possibly TRBD1 (5 bases). Germline CDR1 is MNHEY and CDR2 is SVGEGT. Trimming took 7 bases from V and 10 from J, leaving 10 bases between them. The CDR3 has 10 amino acids. This chain's CDR3 is CASNPRGAFF. Written as DNA, the CDR3 is TGTGCCAGCAACCCTAGGGGAGCTTTCTTT.

The chain has TRBV7-2 and TRBJ2-7; D unresolved. Germline V CDR1 and CDR2: SGHTA, FQGNSA. Trimming shortened V by 6 bases and J by 0 bases, and 12 bases separated the two germline ends. The CDR3 has 14 amino acids. The CDR3 nucleotides read TGTGCCAGCAGGAAGACACCGAGCTCCTACGAGCAGTACTTC. Translation: CASRKTPSSYEQYF.

V gene TRBV11-2 combines with J gene TRBJ2-6, with D uncertain. CDR1 and CDR2 (germline): SGHAT, FQNNGV. Trimming took 1 base from V and 2 from J, leaving 9 bases between them. The CDR3 is 16 amino acids. CDR3 in amino acids: CASSLGPIPGANVLTF. CDR3 in DNA: TGTGCCAGCAGCTTAGGCCCCATTCCTGGGGCCAACGTCCTGACTTTC.

The rearrangement uses TRBV6-2 or TRBV6-3 and TRBJ2-3, with 9 nucleotides matching TRBD2. The V gene end was trimmed by 7 bases and the J gene end by 2 bases; junction bases not matched to a gene: 13. CDR3 length equals 17 residues. CDR1 and CDR2 from the germline V gene are MNHEY and SVGEGT. CDR3 protein: CASNWVSGRLFTDTQYF. DNA of the CDR3: TGTGCCAGCAATTGGGTCAGCGGGAGGCTTTTCACAGATACGCAGTATTTT.

The chain links TRBV5-1 to TRBJ1-4; possibly TRBD1 for D (6 bases). Germline V lookup: CDR1 SGHRS, CDR2 YFSETQ. The CDR3 has 16 amino acids. The germline V and J ends were trimmed by 2 bases and 6 bases, with 17 bases remaining between them. CDR3 coding DNA: TGCGCCAGCAGCTTACAGGGAGCCGGGGGGTATGAAAAACTGTTTTTT. The encoded protein is CASSLQGAGGYEKLFF.

V is TRBV12-3 or TRBV12-4 and J is TRBJ2-1; D not certain. The CDR3 contains 15 residues. V lost 6 bases and J 8 bases, leaving 20 bases between the germline ends. The CDR3 reads CASSPTGTLSDEQFF. The CDR3 region has the DNA TGTGCCAGCAGCCCCACGGGCACCCTGTCCGATGAGCAGTTCTTC.

In its sample, this clonotype was seen a few times. This sequence joins TRBV19 and TRBJ1-2; possibly TRBD1 for D (5 bases). Germline assignment: CDR1 LNHDA and CDR2 SQIVND (reference sequence). This CDR3 is built from 11 residues. V shed 9 bases and J shed 7 bases, with 12 bases lying between them. CDR3 DNA sequence: TGTGCCAGCAGTCTCGACAGTGGCTACACCTTC. Translated: CASSLDSGYTF.

This clonotype was picked up a small number of times. This chain joins TRBV6-1 and TRBJ2-1, with unresolved D. The CDR3 spans 15 residues. Per germline, CDR1 MNHNS and CDR2 SASEGT. With 4 bases removed from V and 9 bases from J, the gap between germline ends came to 19 bases. CDR3 coding DNA: TGTGCCAGCAGTGGGTTTTTTAATATCGTCGGTGAGCAGTTCTTC. This encodes CASSGFFNIVGEQFF.

This clonotype appeared a few times. The CDR3 here is CSPVLAGNSYEQYF. CDR3 coding DNA: TGCAGCCCCGTACTAGCGGGGAACTCCTACGAGCAGTACTTC. The chain joins TRBV20-1 to TRBJ2-7, with 10 bases that match TRBD2. The germline V gene has CDR1 DFQATT and CDR2 SNEGSKA (reference sequence). The CDR3 is 14 residues long.

This clonotype appeared a few times. This chain joins TRBV11-2 and TRBJ1-1; 7 bases are a match to TRBD1. Germline V CDR1 and CDR2: SGHAT, FQNNGV. After removal of 2 bases from V and 4 bases from J, the junction contained 1 base not matched to a gene. The CDR3 length is 13 residues. CDR3 residues: CASSLSGGTEAFF. The DNA of the CDR3 is TGTGCCAGCAGCTTATCAGGGGGCACTGAAGCTTTCTTT. Combining the CDR3 with reference TRBV11-2 and TRBJ1-1 gives the whole variable domain EAGVAQSPRYKIIEKRQSVAFWCNPISGHATLYWYQQILGQGPKLLIQFQNNGVVDDSQLPKDRFSAERLKGVDSTLKIQPAKLEDSAVYLCASSLSGGTEAFFGQGTRLTVV.

The chain is built from TRBV2 and TRBJ1-5; D not certain. The CDR3 sequence is 13 residues long. Looked up from germline, CDR1 is SNHLY and CDR2 is FYNNEI. Trimming cost V 4 bases and J 4 bases, with 8 bases left between them. Written as DNA, the CDR3 is TGTGCCAGCAGTGGGAAGTTAAATCAGCCCCAGCATTTT. It translates to CASSGKLNQPQHF. Using reference TRBV2 and TRBJ1-5 for the parts outside the CDR3, the full variable domain is EPEVTQTPSHQVTQMGQEVILRCVPISNHLYFYWYRQILGQKVEFLVSFYNNEISEKSEIFDDQFSVERPDGSNFTLKIRSTKLEDSAMYFCASSGKLNQPQHFGDGTRLSIL.

The chain uses TRBV6-2 or TRBV6-3 and TRBJ2-5; D uncertain. This CDR3 is 12 amino acids long. Germline V gives CDR1 MNHEY, CDR2 SVGEGT. The V gene lost 5 bases and the J gene lost 5 bases, with 9 bases spanning the gap. This CDR3 reads CASSHIGETQYF. The CDR3 DNA sequence: TGTGCCAGCAGTCACATTGGGGAGACCCAGTACTTC.

This sequence joins TRBV2 and TRBJ1-2; D is perhaps TRBD1 (5 bases). The germline CDR1 and CDR2 sequences are SNHLY and FYNNEI. The CDR3 spans 14 residues. Trimming removed 6 bases at V and 4 bases at J, with 15 bases between. CDR3 sequence reads: CASSSTGEGYGYTF. The CDR3 nucleotides are TGTGCCAGCAGCTCAACAGGAGAGGGCTATGGCTACACCTTC.

The CDR3 here is CASSSIAGGETQYF. The CDR3 region has the DNA TGTGCCAGCAGCTCTATAGCGGGAGGTGAGACCCAGTACTTC. The chain recombines TRBV7-2 with TRBJ2-5; 10 nucleotides agree with TRBD2. This CDR3 comprises 14 residues. V lost 4 bases and J lost 5; bases outside the gene matches: 4. The germline V gene encodes CDR1 SGHTA and CDR2 FQGNSA.

This chain connects TRBV30 to TRBJ1-6, with D possibly TRBD1 on 6 matching bases. The CDR3 spans 13 residues. V was shortened by 3 bases and J by 10 bases, with 13 bases between the two germline ends. From germline, CDR1 is GTSNPN and CDR2 SVGIG (reference sequence). The CDR3 loop reads CAWRSIGGSPLHF. The CDR3 coding sequence is TGTGCCTGGAGGTCGATAGGGGGATCACCCCTCCACTTT.

This clonotype was picked up a small number of times. The chain employs TRBV6-2 or TRBV6-3 and TRBJ2-4, with D maybe TRBD2 (6 bases). Germline V gene lookup returns CDR1 MNHEY and CDR2 SVGEGT. Between the trimmed V and J ends, which lost 7 bases and 1 base, there was a span of 17 bases. The CDR3 length is 16 residues. In DNA, the CDR3 is TGTGCCAGCACCAAATTAGCGGAGAGGGCCAAAAACATTCAGTACTTC. Translation: CASTKLAERAKNIQYF.

The chain couples TRBV20-1 to TRBJ1-1, with unresolved D. This CDR3 contains 16 residues. V was cut by 0 bases and J by 2 bases, with 16 bases left in between. Germline CDR1 and CDR2: DFQATT and SNEGSKA (reference sequence). CDR3 nucleotide sequence: TGCAGTGCTAGAGATTCAGGCGGCAGAAAAAACACTGAAGCTTTCTTT. Its protein is CSARDSGGRKNTEAFF.